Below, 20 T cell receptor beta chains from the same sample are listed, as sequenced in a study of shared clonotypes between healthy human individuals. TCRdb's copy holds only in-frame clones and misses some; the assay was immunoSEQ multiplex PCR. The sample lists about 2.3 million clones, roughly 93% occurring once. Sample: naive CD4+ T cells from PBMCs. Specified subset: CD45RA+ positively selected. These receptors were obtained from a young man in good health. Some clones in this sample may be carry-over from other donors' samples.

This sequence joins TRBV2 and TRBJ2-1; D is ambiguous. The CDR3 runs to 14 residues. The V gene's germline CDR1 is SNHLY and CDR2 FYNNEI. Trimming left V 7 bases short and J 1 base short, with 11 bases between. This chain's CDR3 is CASTTVESYNEQFF. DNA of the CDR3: TGTGCCAGCACCACAGTTGAATCCTACAATGAGCAGTTCTTC.

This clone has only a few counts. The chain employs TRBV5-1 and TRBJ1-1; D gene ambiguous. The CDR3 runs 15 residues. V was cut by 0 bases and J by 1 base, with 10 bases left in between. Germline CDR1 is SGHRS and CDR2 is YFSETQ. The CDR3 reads CASSLVQAPNTEAFF. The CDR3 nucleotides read TGCGCCAGCAGCTTGGTTCAGGCCCCGAACACTGAAGCTTTCTTT.

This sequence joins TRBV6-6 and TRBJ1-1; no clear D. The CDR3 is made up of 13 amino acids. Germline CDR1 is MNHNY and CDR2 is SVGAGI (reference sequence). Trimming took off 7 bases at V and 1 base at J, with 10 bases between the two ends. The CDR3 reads CASTLRQNTEAFF. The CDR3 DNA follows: TGTGCCAGCACCTTACGACAGAACACTGAAGCTTTCTTT.

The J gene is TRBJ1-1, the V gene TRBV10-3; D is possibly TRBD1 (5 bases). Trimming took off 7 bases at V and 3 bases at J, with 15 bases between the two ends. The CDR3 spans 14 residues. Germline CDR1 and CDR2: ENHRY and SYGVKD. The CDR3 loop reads CAITARESDTEAFF. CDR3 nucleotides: TGTGCCATCACGGCCAGGGAGTCTGACACTGAAGCTTTCTTT.

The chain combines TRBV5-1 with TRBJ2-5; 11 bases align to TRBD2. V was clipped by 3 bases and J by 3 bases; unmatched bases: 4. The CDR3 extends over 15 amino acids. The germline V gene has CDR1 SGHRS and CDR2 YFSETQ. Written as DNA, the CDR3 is TGCGCCAGCAGCTCCTTAGCGGGAGGGAAAGAGACCCAGTACTTC. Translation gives CASSSLAGGKETQYF.

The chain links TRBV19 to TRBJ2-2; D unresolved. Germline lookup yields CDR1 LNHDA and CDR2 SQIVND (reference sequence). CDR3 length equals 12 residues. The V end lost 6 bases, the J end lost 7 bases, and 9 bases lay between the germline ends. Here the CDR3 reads CASRKNHGELFF. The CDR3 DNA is TGTGCCAGTAGAAAAAACCACGGGGAGCTGTTTTTT. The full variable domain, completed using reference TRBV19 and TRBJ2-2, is DGGITQSPKYLFRKEGQNVTLSCEQNLNHDAMYWYRQDPGQGLRLIYYSQIVNDFQKGDIAEGYSVSREKKESFPLTVTSAQKNPTAFYLCASRKNHGELFFGEGSRLTVL.

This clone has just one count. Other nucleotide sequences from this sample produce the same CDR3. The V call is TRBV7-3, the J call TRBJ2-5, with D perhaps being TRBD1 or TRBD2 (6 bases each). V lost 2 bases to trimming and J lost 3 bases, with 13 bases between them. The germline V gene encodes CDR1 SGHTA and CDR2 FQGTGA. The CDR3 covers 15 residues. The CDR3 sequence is CASSLYRGPKETQYF. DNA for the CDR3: TGTGCCAGCAGCTTATACCGGGGGCCCAAAGAGACCCAGTACTTC.

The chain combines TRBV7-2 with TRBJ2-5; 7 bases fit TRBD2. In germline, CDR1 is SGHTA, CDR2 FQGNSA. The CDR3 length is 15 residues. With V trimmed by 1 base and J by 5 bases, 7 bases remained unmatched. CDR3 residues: CASSLDSGRVETQYF. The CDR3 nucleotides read TGTGCCAGCAGCTTAGACTCAGGGAGGGTGGAGACCCAGTACTTC.

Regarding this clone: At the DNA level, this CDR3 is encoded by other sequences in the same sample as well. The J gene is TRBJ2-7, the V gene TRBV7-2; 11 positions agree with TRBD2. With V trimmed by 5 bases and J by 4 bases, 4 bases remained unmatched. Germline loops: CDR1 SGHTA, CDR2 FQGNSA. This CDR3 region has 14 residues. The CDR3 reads CASSRLAGGYEQYF. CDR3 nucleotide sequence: TGTGCCAGCAGCCGGCTAGCGGGAGGTTACGAGCAGTACTTC.

The CDR3 region has the DNA TGTGCCAGCAGCTTAACCCGGCCGGACTATGGCTACACCTTC. Protein product: CASSLTRPDYGYTF. V and J are TRBV7-2 and TRBJ1-2; D gene uncertain. The CDR3 sequence is 14 residues long. Trimming left V 2 bases short and J 3 bases short, with 10 bases between. Germline lookup yields CDR1 SGHTA and CDR2 FQGNSA.

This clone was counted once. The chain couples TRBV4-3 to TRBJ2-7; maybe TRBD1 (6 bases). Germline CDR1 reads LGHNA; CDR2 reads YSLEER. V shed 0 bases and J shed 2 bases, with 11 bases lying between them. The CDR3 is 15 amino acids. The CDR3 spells CASSQDFNRAYEQYF. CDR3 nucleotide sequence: TGCGCCAGCAGCCAAGATTTTAACAGGGCCTACGAGCAGTACTTC.

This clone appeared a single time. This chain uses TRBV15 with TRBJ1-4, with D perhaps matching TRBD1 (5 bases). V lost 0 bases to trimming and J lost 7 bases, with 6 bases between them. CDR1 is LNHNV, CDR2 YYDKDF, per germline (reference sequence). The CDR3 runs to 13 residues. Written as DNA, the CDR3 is TGTGCCACCAGCAGAGACAGGGCTGAAAAACTGTTTTTT. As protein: CATSRDRAEKLFF.

DNA for the CDR3: TGTGCCAGCAGTGAGTTTAGGCAGACTTATGGCTACACCTTC. Its protein product is CASSEFRQTYGYTF. J is TRBJ1-2 and V is TRBV2, with D unclear. With 3 bases removed from V and 5 bases from J, the gap between germline ends came to 13 bases. Germline V gene data show CDR1 as SNHLY and CDR2 as FYNNEI. The CDR3 loop spans 14 amino acids.

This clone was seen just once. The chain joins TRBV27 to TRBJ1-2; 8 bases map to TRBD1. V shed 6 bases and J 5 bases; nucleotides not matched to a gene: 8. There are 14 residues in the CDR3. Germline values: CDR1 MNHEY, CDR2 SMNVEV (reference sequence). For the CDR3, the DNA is TGTGCCAGCAGGAGGACAGGGCCCTGGTATGGCTACACCTTC. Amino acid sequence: CASRRTGPWYGYTF.

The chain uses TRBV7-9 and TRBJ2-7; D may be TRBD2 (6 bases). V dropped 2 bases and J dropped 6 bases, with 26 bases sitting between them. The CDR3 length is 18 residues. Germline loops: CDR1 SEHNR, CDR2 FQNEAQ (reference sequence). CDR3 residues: CASSLLRPGGGSVGEQYF. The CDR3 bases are TGTGCCAGCAGCTTACTCCGCCCCGGTGGGGGGAGCGTGGGCGAGCAGTACTTC. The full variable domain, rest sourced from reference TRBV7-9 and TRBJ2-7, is DTGVSQNPRHKITKRGQNVTFRCDPISEHNRLYWYRQTLGQGPEFLTYFQNEAQLEKSRLLSDRFSAERPKGSFSTLEIQRTEQGDSAMYLCASSLLRPGGGSVGEQYFGPGTRLTVT.

The CDR3 DNA sequence: TGTGCCAGCTCCCGGGGTAATGGTTACGAGCAGTACTTC. Amino acids: CASSRGNGYEQYF. The chain is built from TRBV27 and TRBJ2-7, with D tentatively TRBD2 (5 bases). CDR3 length: 13 residues. Trimming stripped 8 bases from V and 4 bases from J, with 15 bases between. Germline lookup yields CDR1 MNHEY and CDR2 SMNVEV (reference sequence).

CDR3 in amino acids: CASSPKPSGELFF. The DNA for the CDR3 is TGTGCCAGCAGTCCAAAGCCCTCCGGGGAGCTGTTTTTT. The chain carries TRBV28 and TRBJ2-2; D is undetermined. The CDR3 is 13 residues long. With 5 bases removed from V and 6 bases from J, the gap between germline ends came to 10 bases. The germline V gene encodes CDR1 MDHEN and CDR2 SYDVKM.

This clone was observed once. The CDR3 protein is CAPIRGGPGELFF. CDR3 DNA: TGTGCCCCCATAAGAGGGGGCCCCGGGGAGCTGTTTTTT. The chain is built from TRBV7-9 and TRBJ2-2; 7 bases map to TRBD1. Germline V gene lookup returns CDR1 SEHNR and CDR2 FQNEAQ (reference sequence). With V trimmed by 11 bases and J by 6 bases, 9 bases remained unmatched. This CDR3 is 13 amino acids long.

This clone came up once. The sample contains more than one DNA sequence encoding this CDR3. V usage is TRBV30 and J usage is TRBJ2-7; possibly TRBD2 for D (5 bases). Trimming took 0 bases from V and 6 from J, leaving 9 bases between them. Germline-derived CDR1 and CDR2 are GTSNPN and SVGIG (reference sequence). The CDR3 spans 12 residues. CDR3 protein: CAWSVRSGEQYF. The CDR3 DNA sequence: TGTGCCTGGAGTGTACGCAGCGGCGAGCAGTACTTC.

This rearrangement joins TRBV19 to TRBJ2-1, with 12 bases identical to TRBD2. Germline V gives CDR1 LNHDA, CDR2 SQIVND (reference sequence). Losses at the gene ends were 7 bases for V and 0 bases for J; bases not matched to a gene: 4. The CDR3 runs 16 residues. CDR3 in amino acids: CASKTSGSYSYNEQFF. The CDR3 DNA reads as TGTGCCAGTAAGACTAGCGGGAGTTACTCCTACAATGAGCAGTTCTTC. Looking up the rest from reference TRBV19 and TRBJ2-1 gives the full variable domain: DGGITQSPKYLFRKEGQNVTLSCEQNLNHDAMYWYRQDPGQGLRLIYYSQIVNDFQKGDIAEGYSVSREKKESFPLTVTSAQKNPTAFYLCASKTSGSYSYNEQFFGPGTRLTVL.